Listed below are T cell receptor beta chains from one sample, sequenced in a study of beta chain features in type 1 diabetes. This table comes from immunoSEQ multiplex PCR, and its TCRdb copy is limited to in-frame clones, with some not included. The sample has 240,000 or so clones, 11% to 15% seen once. The sample consisted of naive CD4+ T cells from blood. All receptors derive from a man aged 30-40 years with type 1 diabetes. Each CDR3 is given with its conserved first and last residue. The order of the fields is J gene, D gene, clone size, V gene, CDR3 DNA, CDR3 protein. The D gene is left open where the match is weak. Part of the rows lack a size; the others show once, few, many or a class for expanded clones.

J gene: TRBJ2-5
D gene: TRBD1
clone size: .
V gene: TRBV7-9
CDR3 DNA: TGTGCCAGCAGCGTGGACAGGGCACGGGAGACCCAGTACTTC
CDR3 protein: CASSVDRARETQYF

J gene: TRBJ1-5
D gene: .
clone size: once
V gene: TRBV30
CDR3 DNA: TGTGCCTGGAGTGCGGAGGGCGGGCAGCCCCAGCATTTT
CDR3 protein: CAWSAEGGQPQHF

J gene: TRBJ2-7
D gene: .
clone size: few
V gene: TRBV14
CDR3 DNA: TGTGCCAGCAGCCACGGGACCTACGAGCAGTACTTC
CDR3 protein: CASSHGTYEQYF

J gene: TRBJ1-5
D gene: TRBD1
clone size: few
V gene: TRBV11-2
CDR3 DNA: TGTGCCAGCAGCTCAGGGGGCGGCAATCAGCCCCAGCATTTT
CDR3 protein: CASSSGGGNQPQHF

J gene: TRBJ1-5
D gene: TRBD1
clone size: .
V gene: TRBV6-6
CDR3 DNA: TGTGCCAGCAGTGACAGGGATCGCGGAGGGCCCCAGCATTTT
CDR3 protein: CASSDRDRGGPQHF

J gene: TRBJ1-1
D gene: .
clone size: few
V gene: TRBV29-1
CDR3 DNA: TGCAGCGTTGGGGAAGACAGGTTAACTGAAGCTTTCTTT
CDR3 protein: CSVGEDRLTEAFF

J gene: TRBJ1-1
D gene: TRBD1
clone size: .
V gene: TRBV25-1
CDR3 DNA: TGTGCCAGCAGTCCGGACAGGGGGAACACTGAAGCTTTCTTT
CDR3 protein: CASSPDRGNTEAFF

J gene: TRBJ2-5
D gene: .
clone size: .
V gene: TRBV2
CDR3 DNA: TGTGCCAGCAGTGAAGTGTTAGCGGAAGAGACCCAGTACTTC
CDR3 protein: CASSEVLAEETQYF

J gene: TRBJ1-5
D gene: .
clone size: few
V gene: TRBV18
CDR3 DNA: TGTGCCAGCTCACCAACAGCACACAAGAGCACAGATAGCAATCAGCCCCAGCATTTT
CDR3 protein: CASSPTAHKSTDSNQPQHF

J gene: TRBJ1-2
D gene: .
clone size: few
V gene: TRBV19
CDR3 DNA: TGTGCCAGTAGCCCCCAACAGGGATTAGGCTACACCTTC
CDR3 protein: CASSPQQGLGYTF

J gene: TRBJ2-3
D gene: TRBD2
clone size: .
V gene: TRBV7-9
CDR3 DNA: TGTGCCAGCAGCTTAACGACTAGCGGGAGGGCGTATTTT
CDR3 protein: CASSLTTSGRAYF